This T cell receptor beta chain is from a study of blood T cell repertoires in COVID-19. Looking at the study overall: The samples span acute and convalescent COVID-19 from the United States, Italy and Spain. PBMCs, B-cell-depleted T cells, or T cells provided the cDNA or gDNA that made up the material.

The CDR3 length is 15 residues. Original data processing: Amplification with reference gene primers provided the estimates of nucleated cell counts. The protocol was immunoSEQ multiplex PCR, while the TCRdb copy is restricted to in-frame clones and leaves out a portion. V and J calls and clone size are those listed in that table; D and trimming were worked out from the DNA. The sample records 95,000 to 150,000 clones, 85% being singletons. The chain couples TRBV21-1 to TRBJ2-1; TRBD1 was called by the table and not checked on the DNA. TRBV21-1 is labeled a pseudogene. The sample comprised peripheral blood. The receptor comes from an elderly man with acute or convalescent COVID-19. The CDR3 region has the DNA TGTGCCACGCAGCCAGAAGCAGGGAATTTTGATGAGCAGTTCTTC. Translated: CATQPEAGNFDEQFF.